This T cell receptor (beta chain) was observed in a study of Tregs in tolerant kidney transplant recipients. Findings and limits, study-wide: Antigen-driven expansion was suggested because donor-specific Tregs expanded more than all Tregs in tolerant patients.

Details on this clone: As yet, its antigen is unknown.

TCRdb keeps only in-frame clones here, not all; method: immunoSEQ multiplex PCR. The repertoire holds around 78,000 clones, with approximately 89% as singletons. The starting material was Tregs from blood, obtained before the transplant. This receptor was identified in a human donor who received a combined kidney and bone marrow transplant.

This CDR3 reads CASSSYKTGVREQYF. The CDR3 nucleotides read TGTGCCAGCAGCTCATACAAGACAGGGGTACGGGAGCAGTACTTC. This chain joins TRBV7-8 and TRBJ2-7; 8 nucleotides match TRBD1. This CDR3 spans 15 amino acids. V lost 4 bases, J lost 7 bases, and 12 bases stayed unmatched. Germline V gene sequence: CDR1 SGHVS, CDR2 FQNEAQ.